Included here is one T cell receptor beta chain sequence, with context. This sample stems from a study of blood T cell repertoires in COVID-19. Study details: Samples came from the United States, Italy and Spain, spanning acute and convalescent COVID-19. PBMCs, B-cell-depleted T cells, or T cells provided the cDNA or gDNA that made up the material.

Seattle's enrolled individuals joined amid active infection and were then monitored longitudinally. Original processing methods: By means of reference gene primer amplification, nucleated cell counts were estimated. Profiled with immunoSEQ multiplex PCR; TCRdb holds only in-frame clones, not every one. V, J and clone size were drawn from that table, and D and trimming were deduced from the DNA. Here the sample spans roughly 280,000 clones, almost 90% being singletons. Germline lookup yields CDR1 WNHNN and CDR2 SYGVQD (reference sequence). There are 15 residues in the CDR3. Between the trimmed V and J ends, which lost 9 bases and 6 bases, there was a span of 24 bases.

V is TRBV10-1 and J is TRBJ2-7; the D gene is possibly TRBD1 (6 bases). This clonotype was obtained from a woman aged 30 to 39 with COVID-19, enrolled during active disease. The sequenced material came from peripheral blood. The CDR3 sequence is CARTRAGTRYPEQYF. The CDR3 bases are TGCGCCAGAACCCGGGCCGGGACACGATATCCCGAGCAGTACTTC.